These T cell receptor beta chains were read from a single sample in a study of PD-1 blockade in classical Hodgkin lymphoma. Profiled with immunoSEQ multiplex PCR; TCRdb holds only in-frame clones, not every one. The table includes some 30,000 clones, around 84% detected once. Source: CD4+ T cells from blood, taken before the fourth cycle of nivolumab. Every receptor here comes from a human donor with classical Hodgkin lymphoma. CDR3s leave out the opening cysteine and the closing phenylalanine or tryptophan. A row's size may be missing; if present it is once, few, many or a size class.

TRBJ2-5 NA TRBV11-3 ASSSRGEETQY
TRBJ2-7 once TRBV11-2 ASSLLAGGPYEQY
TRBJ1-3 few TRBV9 ASSPRDAHSGNTIY
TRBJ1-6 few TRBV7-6 ASSFVASSSPLH
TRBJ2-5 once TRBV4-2 ASSRELGGWTQY
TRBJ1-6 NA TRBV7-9 ASSLVSDKKSSYNSPLH
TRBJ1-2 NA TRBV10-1 ASSDIGQGWEYDYGYT
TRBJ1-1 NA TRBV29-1 SVLNYGGTEAF
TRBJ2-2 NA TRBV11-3 ASSLATRAGELF
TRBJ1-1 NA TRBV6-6 ASRPRDKEAF
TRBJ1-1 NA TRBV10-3 AISEGGTDFMNTEAF
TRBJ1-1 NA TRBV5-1 ASSGGTGGVTEAF
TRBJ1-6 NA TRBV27 ASSTRGNNSPLH
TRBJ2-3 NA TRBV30 AWTWTSGGADTQY
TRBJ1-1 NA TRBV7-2 ASDPLGAGTEAF
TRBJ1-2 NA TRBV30 ARPRVIGGYT
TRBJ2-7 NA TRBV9 ASSVEGTAATYEQY
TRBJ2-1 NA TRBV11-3 ASSSSGQTYNEQF
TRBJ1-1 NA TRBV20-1 SATGTEAF
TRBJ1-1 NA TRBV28 ASKLGKNTEAF
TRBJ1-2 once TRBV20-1 SASFEPAVF
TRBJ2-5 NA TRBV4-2 ASSPNTAAGKGETQY
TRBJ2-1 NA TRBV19 FLRGGRSNEQF
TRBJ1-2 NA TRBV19 ASSIAATWGYT
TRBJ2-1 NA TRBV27 ASTRPGLAGMEQF
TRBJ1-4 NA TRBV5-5 ASTPDRGRGNEKLF
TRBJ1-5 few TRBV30 AWSGFSNQPQH
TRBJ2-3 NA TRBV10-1 ASLIFQGPHSDTQY
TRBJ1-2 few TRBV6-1 ASSEAGGGYT
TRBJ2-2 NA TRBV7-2 ASSLGRVWGTGELF
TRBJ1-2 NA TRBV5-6 ASSLGYGYA
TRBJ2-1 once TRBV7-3 ASSLTDGGDEQF
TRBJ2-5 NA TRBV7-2 ASSLFGKQETQY
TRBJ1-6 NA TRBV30 AWSVLLGTRSPLH
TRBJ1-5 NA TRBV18 ASSRDSLSNQPQH